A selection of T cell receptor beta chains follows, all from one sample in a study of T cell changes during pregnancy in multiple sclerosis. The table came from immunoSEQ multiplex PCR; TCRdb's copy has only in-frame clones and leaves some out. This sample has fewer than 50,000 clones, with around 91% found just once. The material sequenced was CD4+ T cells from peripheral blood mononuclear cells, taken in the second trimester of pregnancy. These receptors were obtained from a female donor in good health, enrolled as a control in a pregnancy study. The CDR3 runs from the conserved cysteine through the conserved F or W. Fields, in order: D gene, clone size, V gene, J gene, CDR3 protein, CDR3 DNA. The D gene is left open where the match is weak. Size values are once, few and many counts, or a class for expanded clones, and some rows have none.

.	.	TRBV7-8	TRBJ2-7	CASSLAPGVGYEQYF	TGTGCCAGCAGCTTAGCGCCGGGGGTAGGCTACGAGCAGTACTTC
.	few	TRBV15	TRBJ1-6	CATSSRDARSPLHF	TGTGCCACCAGCTCCCGGGATGCGCGTTCACCCCTCCACTTT
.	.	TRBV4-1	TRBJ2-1	CASSPRAGGFRYEQFF	TGCGCCAGCAGCCCGAGAGCTGGGGGCTTCAGATATGAGCAGTTCTTC
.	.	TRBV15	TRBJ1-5	CATSPRGPLTQPQHF	TGTGCCACCAGTCCGCGGGGTCCCTTGACTCAGCCCCAGCATTTT
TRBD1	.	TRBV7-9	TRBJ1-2	CASSPHVGQGGNYGYTF	TGTGCCAGCAGCCCGCACGTAGGACAGGGGGGCAACTATGGCTACACCTTC
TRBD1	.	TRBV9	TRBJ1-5	CASSVTGGFQPQHF	TGTGCCAGCAGCGTCACAGGGGGCTTTCAGCCCCAGCATTTT
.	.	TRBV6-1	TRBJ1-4	CASSLGGEKLFF	TGTGCCAGCAGTCTCGGCGGGGAAAAACTGTTTTTT
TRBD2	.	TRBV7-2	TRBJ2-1	CASSRPPSGGGNEQFF	TGTGCCAGCAGCCGACCCCCCAGCGGGGGGGGCAATGAGCAGTTCTTC
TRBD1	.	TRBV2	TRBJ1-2	CASIGQGGGYTF	TGTGCCAGCATCGGACAGGGAGGTGGCTACACCTTC
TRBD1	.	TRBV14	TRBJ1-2	CASSTRRQGALSGYTF	TGTGCCAGCAGCACCCGACGACAGGGGGCATTATCTGGCTACACCTTC
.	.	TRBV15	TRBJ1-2	CATSRGEYGYTF	TGTGCCACCAGTAGGGGCGAGTATGGCTACACCTTC
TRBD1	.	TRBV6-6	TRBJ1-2	CASIRTGNGYTF	TGTGCCAGCATCAGGACAGGGAACGGCTACACCTTC
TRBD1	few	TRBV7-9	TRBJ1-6	CASSLQGNSPLHF	TGTGCCAGCAGCCTACAGGGGAATTCACCCCTCCACTTT
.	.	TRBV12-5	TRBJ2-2	CASGLVLIQGSGAGELFF	TGTGCTAGTGGTTTGGTACTTATTCAGGGATCGGGTGCCGGGGAGCTGTTTTTT
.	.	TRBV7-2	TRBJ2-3	CASSLAAVPDTQYF	TGTGCCAGCAGCTTAGCAGCGGTTCCAGATACGCAGTATTTT
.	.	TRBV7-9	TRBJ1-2	CASSFPVDYGYTF	TGTGCCAGCAGCTTCCCAGTCGACTATGGCTACACCTTC
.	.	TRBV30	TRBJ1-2	CAWSVQGITGGYTF	TGTGCCTGGAGTGTCCAGGGAATAACAGGTGGCTACACCTTC
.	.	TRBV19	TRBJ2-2	CASSNDLAANTGELFF	TGTGCCAGTAGTAACGATCTAGCAGCAAACACCGGGGAGCTGTTTTTT
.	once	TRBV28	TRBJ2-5	CASTDIQETQYF	TGTGCCAGCACGGACATACAAGAGACCCAGTACTTC
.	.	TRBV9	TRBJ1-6	CASSVDGGRSPLHF	TGTGCCAGCAGCGTAGACGGGGGGCGTTCACCCCTCCACTTT
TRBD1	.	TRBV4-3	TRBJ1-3	CASSQTGQGNTIYF	TGCGCCAGCAGCCAGACGGGACAGGGAAACACCATATATTTT
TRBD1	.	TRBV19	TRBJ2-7	CASRLTGTGTYEQYF	TGTGCCAGTCGACTGACCGGGACAGGTACCTACGAGCAGTACTTC
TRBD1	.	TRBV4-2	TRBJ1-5	CASSQGRQGAGNQPQHF	TGTGCCAGCAGCCAAGGCAGACAGGGGGCGGGCAATCAGCCCCAGCATTTT
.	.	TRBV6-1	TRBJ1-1	CASSEAGYRRTEAFF	TGTGCCAGCAGTGAAGCTGGTTACCGGAGGACTGAAGCTTTCTTT
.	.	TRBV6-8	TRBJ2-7	CASSYSLEAGPTYEQYF	TGTGCCAGCAGTTACTCATTAGAGGCGGGACCCACCTACGAGCAGTACTTC
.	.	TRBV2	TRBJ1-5	CASSEQQGTSNQPQHF	TGTGCCAGCAGTGAACAGCAGGGTACGAGCAATCAGCCCCAGCATTTT
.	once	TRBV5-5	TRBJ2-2	CASSLTSTNTGELFF	TGTGCCAGCAGCTTAACATCCACGAACACCGGGGAGCTGTTTTTT
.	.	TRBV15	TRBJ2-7	CATSRYEISYEQYF	TGTGCCACCAGCAGATACGAGATCTCCTACGAGCAGTACTTC